The clone carrying this T cell receptor (beta chain) has just one count. The antigen remains unidentified. The V gene's germline CDR1 is DFQATT and CDR2 SNEGSKA (reference sequence). The CDR3 contains 11 residues. The junction had 4 bases not matched to a gene; V was cut back by 8 bases and J by 4 bases. This sample was included in a study of cytomegalovirus exposure and HLA in healthy donors. Study-level results: Rare TCR sequences dominated, though some public TCRs recurred in many donors. The listing of roughly 160 TCR beta chains classed them as cytomegalovirus-associated. CMV antigen specificity of a few CMV-associated chains was confirmed in vitro.

Clones were read by immunoSEQ multiplex PCR, and TCRdb kept only the in-frame ones, dropping some. The sample shows about 260,000 clones, less than 95% of them seen only once. The chain carries TRBV20-1 and TRBJ2-5, with TRBD1 identical over 7 bases. The sample consisted of PBMCs. The receptor comes from a woman aged 25 to 45 in good health and CMV-seronegative. Here the CDR3 reads CSIQGVETQYF. For the CDR3, the DNA is TGCAGTATTCAGGGGGTAGAGACCCAGTACTTC.